Each of the 13 T cell receptor beta chains below was sequenced from the same sample in a study of cytomegalovirus exposure and HLA in healthy donors. The PCR ran on 60 Vbeta and 13 Jbeta primers. Using immunoSEQ multiplex PCR, the repertoire was profiled, and TCRdb retains in-frame clones only, with some absent. The data contain 110,000 or so clones, over 65% of them singletons. The sequenced material came from PBMCs. These receptor sequences come from a woman in her 40s in good health and CMV-seropositive.

The gene calls are TRBV5-3 and TRBJ2-7; TRBD2 is a possible D gene (6 bases). TRBV5-3 carries the ORF label, with uncertain function. Trimming pared 2 bases from V and 4 bases from J, leaving 19 bases between. The CDR3 is made up of 16 amino acids. CDR3 sequence reads: CARSFRGLPLTYEQYF. In nucleotides, the CDR3 is TGTGCCAGAAGCTTCCGAGGACTACCGTTGACTTACGAGCAGTACTTC.

This chain connects TRBV29-1 to TRBJ1-2; D remains ambiguous. V lost 7 bases and J 0 bases, leaving 12 bases between the germline ends. The CDR3 is made up of 13 amino acids. Germline V gene lookup returns CDR1 SQVTM and CDR2 ANQGSEA. The CDR3 is CSGVTGANYGYTF. In DNA form, the CDR3 reads TGCAGCGGGGTGACGGGAGCTAACTATGGCTACACCTTC.

The chain is built from TRBV30 and TRBJ1-4; D is unclear. V shed 4 bases and J shed 4 bases, with 13 bases lying between them. In germline, CDR1 is GTSNPN, CDR2 SVGIG (reference sequence). This CDR3 is built from 14 residues. CDR3 bases: TGTGCCTGGACTGTATCTGGCTTTAATGAAAAACTGTTTTTT. Translating it yields CAWTVSGFNEKLFF.

The gene calls are TRBV4-1 and TRBJ2-1; D is ambiguous. The germline V and J ends were trimmed by 0 bases and 5 bases, with 14 bases remaining between them. Germline V gene sequence: CDR1 MGHRA, CDR2 YSYEKL. This CDR3 has 16 residues. The CDR3 sequence is CASSQDYSPLDNEQFF. The CDR3 nucleotides are TGCGCCAGCAGCCAAGATTATAGCCCCCTAGACAATGAGCAGTTCTTC.

V gene TRBV14 combines with J gene TRBJ1-1; 10 nucleotides agree with TRBD1. This CDR3 is built from 17 residues. After removal of 4 bases from V and 0 bases from J, the junction contained 8 bases not matched to a gene. CDR1 is SGHDN and CDR2 is FVKESK in the germline V gene. The CDR3: CASSLRDRGLMNTEAFF. CDR3 DNA: TGTGCCAGCAGCCTCCGGGACAGGGGTTTGATGAACACTGAAGCTTTCTTT.

This chain joins TRBV19 and TRBJ2-3, with D maybe TRBD2 (5 bases). CDR3 length: 19 residues. From germline, CDR1 is LNHDA and CDR2 SQIVND (reference sequence). V was clipped by 2 bases and J by 0 bases, with 21 bases between them. The CDR3 nucleotides read TGTGCCAGTAGTATAAGAGGCCTTGGGGTAGCGACTAGCACAGATACGCAGTATTTT. Its protein product is CASSIRGLGVATSTDTQYF.

This clone has only a few counts. The chain carries TRBV18 and TRBJ2-1, with 9 bases aligning to TRBD1. The germline V gene encodes CDR1 KGHSH and CDR2 LQKENI. V shed 3 bases and J 2 bases; nucleotides not matched to a gene: 2. The CDR3 runs to 15 residues. This CDR3 is CASSPGQGAYNEQFF. CDR3 bases: TGTGCCAGCTCACCGGGACAGGGCGCCTACAATGAGCAGTTCTTC.

The chain couples TRBV5-6 to TRBJ2-3; a possible D gene is TRBD1 (6 bases). V was pared by 5 bases and J by 6 bases, with 16 bases between. Germline V gives CDR1 SGHDT, CDR2 YYEEEE. This CDR3 contains 14 residues. CDR3 sequence reads: CASSTGQRRDTQYF. Written as DNA, the CDR3 is TGTGCCAGCAGTACTGGACAGCGAAGGGATACGCAGTATTTT.

The CDR3 DNA is TGCGCCAGCAGCTTGCAAGACTGGAGCACAGATACGCAGTATTTT. Translated, it gives CASSLQDWSTDTQYF. This sequence joins TRBV5-1 and TRBJ2-3, with D hard to call. The CDR3 spans 15 residues. Germline CDR1 is SGHRS and CDR2 is YFSETQ. V was shortened by 1 base and J by 0 bases, with 9 bases between the two germline ends.

This clone showed up just a few times. The gene calls are TRBV2 and TRBJ2-1; 12 bases are shared with TRBD1. Germline V gene sequence: CDR1 SNHLY, CDR2 FYNNEI. The CDR3 length is 16 residues. Unmatched junction bases numbered 7, after V lost 3 bases and J lost 7 bases. The CDR3 DNA sequence: TGTGCCAGCAGTGATCGGGACAGGGGGCGCGGTAATGAGCAGTTCTTC. Encoded protein: CASSDRDRGRGNEQFF.

This chain links TRBV5-1 with TRBJ1-2; TRBD1 is a possible D gene (6 bases). The germline V and J ends were trimmed by 4 bases and 0 bases, with 16 bases remaining between them. Germline V gives CDR1 SGHRS, CDR2 YFSETQ. This CDR3 is 16 amino acids long. Here the CDR3 DNA reads TGCGCCAGCAGCCCCTCCGGGACATCAGCTAACTATGGCTACACCTTC. It is translated as CASSPSGTSANYGYTF.

In DNA, the CDR3 is TGTGCCAGCAGCCAGACCTTCAGCCGGGACATCGTTCACTATGGCTACACCTTC. It is translated as CASSQTFSRDIVHYGYTF. The genes are TRBV4-2 and TRBJ1-2; a weak D match, TRBD1 (6 bases). The CDR3 covers 18 residues. V dropped 3 bases and J dropped 3 bases, with 23 bases sitting between them. Germline assignment: CDR1 LGHNA and CDR2 YNFKEQ.

The genes are TRBV2 and TRBJ1-4; D call uncertain. The CDR3 covers 15 residues. Looked up from germline, CDR1 is SNHLY and CDR2 is FYNNEI. V lost 4 bases to trimming and J lost 4 bases, with 13 bases between them. CDR3 amino acids: CASSGMLGGNEKLFF. The CDR3 bases are TGTGCCAGCAGTGGTATGCTTGGAGGTAATGAAAAACTGTTTTTT.